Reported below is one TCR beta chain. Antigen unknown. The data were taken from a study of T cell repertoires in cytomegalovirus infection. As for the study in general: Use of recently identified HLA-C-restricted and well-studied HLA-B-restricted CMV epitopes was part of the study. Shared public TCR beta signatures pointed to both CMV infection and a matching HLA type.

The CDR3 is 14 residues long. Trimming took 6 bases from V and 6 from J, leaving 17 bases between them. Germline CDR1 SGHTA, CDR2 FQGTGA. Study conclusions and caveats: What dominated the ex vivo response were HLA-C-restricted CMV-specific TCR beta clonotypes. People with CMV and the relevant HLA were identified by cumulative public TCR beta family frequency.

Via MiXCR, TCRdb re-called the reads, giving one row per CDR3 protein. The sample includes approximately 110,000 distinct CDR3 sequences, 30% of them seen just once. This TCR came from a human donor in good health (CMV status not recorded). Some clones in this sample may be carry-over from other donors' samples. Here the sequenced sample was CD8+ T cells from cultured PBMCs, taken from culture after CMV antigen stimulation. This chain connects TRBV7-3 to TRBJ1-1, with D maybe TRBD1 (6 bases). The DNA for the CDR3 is TGTGCCAGCAGTCGTGGGACGGGGGGCTCTGAAGCTTTCTTT. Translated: CASSRGTGGSEAFF. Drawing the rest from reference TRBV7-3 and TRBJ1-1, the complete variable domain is GAGVSQTPSNKVTEKGKYVELRCDPISGHTALYWYRQSLGQGPEFLIYFQGTGAADDSGLPNDRFFAVRPEGSVSTLKIQRTERGDSAVYLCASSRGTGGSEAFFGQGTRLTVV.